This passage covers 8 T cell receptor beta chains from one sample sequenced in a study of human T cells and chemical hapten exposure. TCRdb ran MiXCR on the RACE reads and lists one entry per CDR3 protein. This table holds some 45,000 distinct CDR3 sequences, about 8.9% found once. Sample time point: patch test 2, 6 weeks after DPC sensitization. The treatment here: therapeutic diphenylcyclopropenone sensitization with weekly scalp DPC. The sequences come from whole blood, collected in connection with sensitization to the hapten diphenylcyclopropenone (DPC). These receptors all stem from a woman aged 40 to 50 with alopecia areata. Some clones in this sample may be carry-over from other donors' samples.

As for this clonotype: Possible read error: a much larger clone is one base away. The conserved phenylalanine or tryptophan is not found at the CDR3 terminus, so this likely reflects a read error. This sequence joins TRBV20-1 and TRBJ2-1; 13 bases line up with TRBD2. V lost 3 bases to trimming and J lost 12 bases; unmatched junction nucleotides: 5. CDR3 size: 13 residues. The germline CDR1 and CDR2 sequences are DFQATT and SNEGSKA (reference sequence). The CDR3 DNA reads as TGCAGTGCTAGGGTGACTAGCGGGGGGTGGCAGTTCTCC. Its protein is CSARVTSGGWQFS.

The chain has TRBV7-2 and TRBJ1-3; D ambiguous. Trimming took off 5 bases at V and 0 bases at J, with 8 bases between the two ends. Germline V gene data show CDR1 as SGHTA and CDR2 as FQGNSA. CDR3 length equals 14 residues. The CDR3 DNA is TGTGCCAGCAGCCCGTTAGTCTCTGGAAACACCATATATTTT. Protein sequence: CASSPLVSGNTIYF.

This clonotype was observed many times. J is TRBJ2-1 and V is TRBV6-1, with no clear D. Trimming pared 4 bases from V and 7 bases from J, leaving 5 bases between. There are 11 residues in the CDR3. Germline CDR1 MNHNS, CDR2 SASEGT. The CDR3 sequence: CASSGLNEQFF. As DNA, the CDR3 is TGTGCCAGCAGTGGGCTAAATGAGCAGTTCTTC.

This clonotype has at least ten counts. This chain links TRBV9 with TRBJ2-3; 9 bases are a match to TRBD2. Germline CDR1 and CDR2: SGDLS and YYNGEE. The V and J ends lost 0 bases and 3 bases, in that order; junction bases with no gene match: 5. The CDR3 has 16 amino acids. CDR3 sequence reads: CASSVGISGGTDTQYF. The CDR3 nucleotides read TGTGCCAGCAGCGTAGGTATTAGCGGGGGAACAGATACGCAGTATTTT.

This clonotype was counted at least ten times. V is TRBV4-3 and J is TRBJ1-1; a weak D match, TRBD1 (6 bases). Germline values: CDR1 LGHNA, CDR2 YSLEER. CDR3 length equals 16 residues. The germline V and J ends were trimmed by 1 base and 2 bases, with 14 bases remaining between them. The CDR3 region is CASSQGVRGRNTEAFF. CDR3 in DNA: TGCGCCAGCAGCCAAGGCGTAAGGGGGAGAAACACTGAAGCTTTCTTT.

This clonotype has at least ten counts. J is TRBJ1-6 and V is TRBV4-2, with a weak D call TRBD1 (5 bases). The CDR3 has 15 amino acids. Germline CDR1 is LGHNA and CDR2 is YNFKEQ. Trimming left V 1 base short and J 15 bases short, with 19 bases between. The CDR3 sequence: CASSQGSGDPHDLHF. CDR3 coding DNA: TGTGCCAGCAGCCAAGGGTCGGGGGATCCCCATGACCTCCACTTT.

The V and J genes are TRBV9 and TRBJ2-5; TRBD1 agrees at 8 bases. Germline values: CDR1 SGDLS, CDR2 YYNGEE. CDR3 length: 14 residues. J was trimmed by 4 bases and V by 4 bases; bases with no gene match: 6. CDR3 coding DNA: TGTGCCAGCAGCACTACGGACAGGGTAGAGACCCAGTACTTC. It translates to CASSTTDRVETQYF.

This clonotype showed up many times. This rearrangement joins TRBV29-1 to TRBJ2-5; D gene ambiguous. The CDR3 consists of 11 residues. In germline, CDR1 is SQVTM, CDR2 ANQGSEA. Between the trimmed V and J ends, which lost 1 base and 5 bases, there was a span of 5 bases. The CDR3 nucleotides are TGCAGCGTTGAAGTTTGGGAGACCCAGTACTTC. This gives the protein CSVEVWETQYF.